The next 22 T cell receptor beta chains were all read from a single sample in a study of early T cells in non-severe SARS-CoV-2 infection. TCRdb re-derived calls from the 5' RACE reads in MiXCR, one entry per CDR3 protein. Of about 64,000 distinct CDR3 sequences in the sample, approximately 9.2% were seen once. The sequencing used whole blood, collected at baseline. Receptors were obtained from an adult who was a healthcare worker with PCR-confirmed SARS-CoV-2 infection or an uninfected control (not recorded which).

The table lists this clonotype with many counts. This chain joins TRBV27 and TRBJ1-1, with 9 bases lining up with TRBD1. V gave up 5 bases and J gave up 5 bases; unmatched junction bases: 3. Germline V lookup: CDR1 MNHEY, CDR2 SMNVEV (reference sequence). This CDR3 has 13 amino acids. The CDR3 DNA follows: TGTGCCAGCAGTCCCGGGACAGGGACTGAAGCTTTCTTT. It encodes CASSPGTGTEAFF.

The rearrangement joins TRBV3-1 to TRBJ2-5; D is perhaps TRBD2 (7 bases). The V gene's germline CDR1 is LGHDT and CDR2 YNNKEL (reference sequence). V was trimmed by 4 bases and J by 5 bases, leaving 14 bases between them. This CDR3 is 14 amino acids long. The CDR3 loop is CASSRGGRPETQYF. The CDR3, as DNA: TGTGCCAGCAGCCGCGGGGGCCGTCCGGAGACCCAGTACTTC.

The chain links TRBV5-4 to TRBJ2-5; D remains ambiguous. CDR1 is SGHNT and CDR2 is YYREEE in the germline V gene (reference sequence). The CDR3 has 12 amino acids. Between the trimmed V and J ends, which lost 4 bases and 9 bases, there was a span of 13 bases. Written as DNA, the CDR3 is TGTGCCAGCAGCGCTGGACCTCAACCCCAGTACTTC. Protein: CASSAGPQPQYF.

A few counts support this clonotype. The J gene is TRBJ2-1, the V gene TRBV29-1; D remains ambiguous. In germline, CDR1 is SQVTM, CDR2 ANQGSEA. The V and J ends lost 1 base and 6 bases respectively, with 10 bases between them. The CDR3 has 13 amino acids. The CDR3 here is CSVEGSEFNEQFF. The CDR3, as DNA: TGCAGCGTTGAAGGGTCGGAGTTCAATGAGCAGTTCTTC.

There are many counts of this clonotype. The genes are TRBV29-1 and TRBJ1-2; D call uncertain. The germline V gene encodes CDR1 SQVTM and CDR2 ANQGSEA. V was cut by 0 bases and J by 4 bases, with 12 bases left in between. The CDR3 extends over 14 amino acids. In DNA, the CDR3 is TGCAGCGTTGAAGATGGGGTTTCGGGCTATGGCTACACCTTC. Its protein product is CSVEDGVSGYGYTF. Combining the CDR3 with reference TRBV29-1 and TRBJ1-2 gives the whole variable domain SAVISQKPSRDICQRGTSLTIQCQVDSQVTMMFWYRQQPGQSLTLIATANQGSEATYESGFVIDKFPISRPNLTFSTLTVSNMSPEDSSIYLCSVEDGVSGYGYTFGSGTRLTVV.

The chain recombines TRBV20-1 with TRBJ2-7, with D possibly TRBD2 on 6 matching bases. Germline CDR1 and CDR2: DFQATT and SNEGSKA (reference sequence). V was clipped by 6 bases and J by 3 bases, with 18 bases between them. The CDR3 is 14 residues long. The CDR3: CSAAGGDGLYEQYF. CDR3 coding DNA: TGCAGTGCCGCGGGCGGGGATGGCCTCTACGAGCAGTACTTC.

J is TRBJ1-3 and V is TRBV13; no definite D call. Per the germline V gene, CDR1 is PRHDT and CDR2 is FYEKMQ (reference sequence). The germline V and J ends were trimmed by 5 bases and 7 bases, with 6 bases remaining between them. There are 11 residues in the CDR3. This CDR3 is CASSRWNTIYF. In DNA, the CDR3 is TGTGCCAGCAGCCGGTGGAACACCATATATTTT.

This clonotype was seen at least ten times. V is TRBV7-9 and J is TRBJ2-7; D is unresolved. Trimming pared 6 bases from V and 6 bases from J, leaving 12 bases between. Germline lookup yields CDR1 SEHNR and CDR2 FQNEAQ (reference sequence). The CDR3 totals 12 residues. CDR3 in DNA: TGTGCCAGCAGTTGGGCCCTTCTCGAGCAGTACTTC. It is translated as CASSWALLEQYF.

This clonotype has at least ten counts. The chain recombines TRBV20-1 with TRBJ1-3, with D unresolved. The germline V and J ends were trimmed by 3 bases and 2 bases, with 14 bases remaining between them. The CDR3 contains 15 residues. Germline V CDR1 and CDR2: DFQATT, SNEGSKA (reference sequence). Here the CDR3 reads CSASVSAGPGNTIYF. The DNA for the CDR3 is TGCAGTGCTAGTGTATCGGCAGGCCCTGGAAACACCATATATTTT.

By frequency in the sample, this clonotype is large. This rearrangement joins TRBV3-2 to TRBJ2-1; the table's D call, TRBD2, has no DNA check behind it. TRBV3-2 is deemed a pseudogene. This CDR3 region has 14 residues. The CDR3 DNA reads TGTGCCAGCAGCCCAGGACTAGCCGACAATGAGCAGTTCTTC. Translation gives CASSPGLADNEQFF.

This rearrangement joins TRBV9 to TRBJ1-2; possible D gene TRBD1, 5 bases. Germline V gene sequence: CDR1 SGDLS, CDR2 YYNGEE. V was trimmed by 5 bases and J by 4 bases, leaving 15 bases between them. The CDR3 is made up of 14 amino acids. The DNA of the CDR3 is TGTGCCAGCAGTGGAAAAGGGGACCCCTATGGCTACACCTTC. Encoded protein: CASSGKGDPYGYTF.

A note on this clonotype: Compared with germline, one end of the junction differs, possibly owing to a read error. This sequence joins TRBV5-1 and TRBJ2-2; weak D call: TRBD2 (5 bases). There are 14 residues in the CDR3. CDR1 SGHRS and CDR2 YFSETQ come from the germline V gene. The CDR3 DNA reads TGCGCCAGCAGCCCGAGGACCGATACCGGGGAGCCGTTTTTT. Its protein product is CASSPRTDTGEPFF.

This chain joins TRBV21-1 and TRBJ2-7; no DNA check was done on the table's D call, TRBD1. TRBV21-1 is annotated as a pseudogene. CDR3 length: 14 amino acids. CDR3 bases: TGTGCCAGCAGCTATCCGGCGCGGGCTAGGGAGCAGTACTTC. The encoded protein is CASSYPARAREQYF.

The gene calls are TRBV6-5 and TRBJ1-5, with D possibly being TRBD1 (5 bases). This CDR3 contains 15 residues. Germline V gene data show CDR1 as MNHEY and CDR2 as SVGAGI. Trimming cost V 6 bases and J 4 bases, with 16 bases left between them. CDR3 DNA: TGTGCCAGCAGGCGGGGGACTTTGTCAAATCAGCCCCAGCATTTT. Residues: CASRRGTLSNQPQHF.

In this sample, this clonotype turned up a few times. J is TRBJ2-1 and V is TRBV7-2; D is unresolved. CDR1 and CDR2 (germline): SGHTA, FQGNSA. This CDR3 has 12 amino acids. With 5 bases removed from V and 15 bases from J, the gap between germline ends came to 17 bases. This CDR3 reads CASSNYAQVLFF. CDR3 bases: TGTGCCAGCAGCAATTACGCCCAAGTGCTGTTCTTC.

With respect to this clonotype: One junction end disagrees with the germline gene, perhaps due to a read error. The chain has TRBV7-8 and TRBJ1-2, with D possibly matching TRBD1 (5 bases). The CDR3 is made up of 15 amino acids. Germline CDR1 and CDR2: SGHVS and FQNEAQ. CDR3 in DNA: TGTACCAGCAGCTTAGAAGCAGGGCTGGGCTATGGCTACACCTTC. It codes for CTSSLEAGLGYGYTF.

The chain links TRBV2 to TRBJ2-7; weak D call: TRBD1 (5 bases). Deletions cut 3 bases from V and 2 bases from J, with 8 bases between. The V gene's germline CDR1 is SNHLY and CDR2 FYNNEI. This CDR3 is built from 13 residues. The CDR3 spells CASSDSGPYEQYF. For the CDR3, the DNA is TGTGCCAGCAGTGATTCAGGGCCCTACGAGCAGTACTTC. Drawing the rest from reference TRBV2 and TRBJ2-7, the complete variable domain is EPEVTQTPSHQVTQMGQEVILRCVPISNHLYFYWYRQILGQKVEFLVSFYNNEISEKSEIFDDQFSVERPDGSNFTLKIRSTKLEDSAMYFCASSDSGPYEQYFGPGTRLTVT.

The sample holds a few counts of this clonotype. The rearrangement uses TRBV12-3 or TRBV12-4 and TRBJ1-2; TRBD1 aligns across 7 bases. CDR3 length: 16 amino acids. V dropped 5 bases and J dropped 2; count of bases not matched to a gene: 11. CDR3 nucleotide sequence: TGTGCCAGCAGTCCCCGGTGGACAGGCTTAAACTATGGCTACACCTTC. Amino acid sequence: CASSPRWTGLNYGYTF.

This clonotype was observed a handful of times. The V call is TRBV7-9, the J call TRBJ1-2; D remains ambiguous. The CDR3 totals 12 residues. V shed 5 bases and J shed 3 bases, with 7 bases lying between them. CDR1 is SEHNR and CDR2 is FQNEAQ in the germline V gene (reference sequence). CDR3 amino acids: CASSLEYYGYTF. The CDR3 DNA reads as TGTGCCAGCAGCCTCGAGTACTATGGCTACACCTTC.

This clonotype has just a few counts. V and J are TRBV4-3 and TRBJ2-2; 8 nucleotides agree with TRBD2. J was trimmed by 1 base and V by 0 bases; bases with no gene match: 7. CDR1 is LGHNA, CDR2 YSLEER, per germline. The CDR3 is made up of 18 amino acids. The CDR3 protein is CASSQEALAVLNTGELFF. CDR3 coding DNA: TGCGCCAGCAGCCAAGAGGCACTAGCGGTCCTGAACACCGGGGAGCTGTTTTTT.

The chain recombines TRBV5-6 with TRBJ2-2; 12 bases map to TRBD2. Germline CDR1 reads SGHDT; CDR2 reads YYEEEE. The CDR3 covers 15 residues. V gave up 6 bases and J gave up 3 bases; unmatched junction bases: 3. The CDR3 here is CASTGTSGYTGELFF. The CDR3 DNA reads as TGTGCCAGCACCGGGACTAGCGGGTACACCGGGGAGCTGTTTTTT.

The genes are TRBV10-1 and TRBJ2-3, with D perhaps matching TRBD2 (5 bases). From germline, CDR1 is WNHNN and CDR2 SYGVQD (reference sequence). This CDR3 has 16 amino acids. The germline V and J ends were trimmed by 0 bases and 6 bases, with 16 bases remaining between them. The CDR3 protein is CASSESAGPPGDTQYF. The CDR3 region has the DNA TGCGCCAGCAGTGAGTCGGCAGGCCCTCCGGGGGATACGCAGTATTTT.